Shown below are 12 T cell receptor beta chains from a single sample sequenced in a study of T-cell reconstitution after alpha-beta-depleted transplantation in children. Preparation of the TCRbeta library involved a method that used unique molecular identifiers. Using its own MiXCR run on the PCR reads, TCRdb lists one record per CDR3 protein. Here the sample spans roughly 500,000 distinct CDR3 sequences, roughly an eighth being singletons. Sequenced material: PBMCs from the stem cell graft donor, taken from the stem cell graft. The receptor set was obtained from a human donor who donated a stem cell graft to a child with combined immunodeficiency.

This chain connects TRBV2 to TRBJ2-1; D is ambiguous. Trimming removed 0 bases from V and 5 bases from J, with 14 bases in between. The CDR3 is 16 amino acids. In germline, CDR1 is SNHLY, CDR2 FYNNEI. The CDR3 nucleotides are TGTGCCAGCAGTGAAGCGCGTGGCTTTGGAGACAATGAGCAGTTCTTC. Its protein product is CASSEARGFGDNEQFF.

This rearrangement joins TRBV7-9 to TRBJ2-5; possibly TRBD2 for D (5 bases). This CDR3 contains 15 residues. Germline CDR1 is SEHNR and CDR2 is FQNEAQ (reference sequence). The germline V and J ends were trimmed by 7 bases and 4 bases, with 19 bases remaining between them. The CDR3: CASIPHQTIPETQYF. In DNA, the CDR3 is TGTGCCAGCATCCCGCACCAGACTATTCCAGAGACCCAGTACTTC.

A few counts support this clonotype. The chain recombines TRBV12-5 with TRBJ2-1; TRBD2 agrees at 12 bases. CDR1 is LGHNT and CDR2 is FRNRAP in the germline V gene. The CDR3 contains 19 residues. V was clipped by 0 bases and J by 1 base; unmatched bases: 7. CDR3: CASGLVRLAGEDSYNEQFF. CDR3 nucleotide sequence: TGTGCTAGTGGTTTGGTACGACTAGCGGGAGAAGATTCCTACAATGAGCAGTTCTTC. Full variable domain (outside the CDR3, taken from reference TRBV12-5 and TRBJ2-1): DARVTQTPRHKVTEMGQEVTMRCQPILGHNTVFWYRQTMMQGLELLAYFRNRAPLDDSGMPKDRFSAEMPDATLATLKIQPSEPRDSAVYFCASGLVRLAGEDSYNEQFFGPGTRLTVL.

This clonotype was observed at least ten times. This rearrangement joins TRBV20-1 to TRBJ2-5; 9 bases match TRBD2. Trimming at V came to 2 bases and at J to 6 bases, leaving 13 bases not matched to a gene. CDR3 size: 16 residues. Germline CDR1 and CDR2: DFQATT and SNEGSKA (reference sequence). CDR3 coding DNA: TGCAGTGCTAGACCCAGACTAGCGGTCAACAGCCAGACCCAGTACTTC. Protein: CSARPRLAVNSQTQYF.

This clonotype was detected only a few times. In nucleotides, the CDR3 is TGTGCCAGCAGCTTAGCGAGGCAGGGCTACGAGCAGTACTTC. This encodes CASSLARQGYEQYF. The V call is TRBV7-2, the J call TRBJ2-7; TRBD1 might be the D (5 bases). This CDR3 comprises 14 residues. Germline CDR1 is SGHTA and CDR2 is FQGNSA. Trimming left V 0 bases short and J 3 bases short, with 9 bases between.

This clonotype came up a few times. The rearrangement joins TRBV27 to TRBJ2-7, with D perhaps TRBD1 (5 bases). The CDR3 totals 15 residues. V dropped 6 bases and J dropped 2 bases, with 17 bases sitting between them. CDR1 MNHEY and CDR2 SMNVEV come from the germline V gene (reference sequence). The CDR3, as DNA: TGTGCCAGCAGCCCCGACCGGACACCTACCTACGAGCAGTACTTC. Translation gives CASSPDRTPTYEQYF.

This clonotype appeared many times. The chain recombines TRBV5-1 with TRBJ2-7; no reliable D call. CDR1 is SGHRS and CDR2 is YFSETQ in the germline V gene. The CDR3 runs to 15 residues. V was pared by 3 bases and J by 1 base, with 14 bases between. This CDR3 reads CASSSLSGPSYEQYF. CDR3 coding DNA: TGCGCCAGCAGCTCCTTATCCGGTCCATCCTACGAGCAGTACTTC.

The chain uses TRBV20-1 and TRBJ2-1; no reliable D call. Germline assignment: CDR1 DFQATT and CDR2 SNEGSKA (reference sequence). The V and J ends lost 4 bases and 8 bases respectively, with 12 bases between them. This CDR3 has 12 residues. In DNA form, the CDR3 reads TGCAGTGCTACCGGACCGAACCATGAGCAGTTCTTC. Translation: CSATGPNHEQFF.

Comment on this clonotype: One end of the junction varies from germline; a read error may be responsible. The chain employs TRBV10-3 and TRBJ2-5; 8 bases agree with TRBD1. From germline, CDR1 is ENHRY and CDR2 SYGVKD. The CDR3 is 13 residues long. In DNA, the CDR3 is TGTGCCATCGGAGCAGGGGGCGGGGAGACCCTGTACTTC. Protein product: CAIGAGGGETLYF.

V usage is TRBV28 and J usage is TRBJ2-5, with D perhaps TRBD1 (5 bases). Germline CDR1 reads MDHEN; CDR2 reads SYDVKM. V was clipped by 5 bases and J by 5 bases, with 24 bases between them. The CDR3 extends over 17 amino acids. The CDR3: CASSPPALREVGETQYF. CDR3 nucleotides: TGTGCCAGCAGTCCACCGGCCCTCAGGGAAGTAGGGGAGACCCAGTACTTC.

In this sample, this clonotype turned up a few times. The chain employs TRBV5-6 and TRBJ2-7; D possibly corresponds to TRBD1 (6 bases). Looked up from germline, CDR1 is SGHDT and CDR2 is YYEEEE. V shed 0 bases and J shed 4 bases, with 11 bases lying between them. The CDR3 is made up of 14 amino acids. The CDR3 sequence: CASSLGPRGYEQYF. CDR3 sequence (DNA): TGTGCCAGCAGCTTGGGTCCCAGGGGTTACGAGCAGTACTTC.

There are many counts of this clonotype. This chain uses TRBV7-9 with TRBJ2-7, with 10 positions matching TRBD1. This CDR3 spans 15 amino acids. Germline assignment: CDR1 SEHNR and CDR2 FQNEAQ (reference sequence). With V trimmed by 5 bases and J by 3 bases, 7 bases remained unmatched. CDR3 DNA: TGTGCCAGCAGCCCGGGGACAGGGGTACGCTACGAGCAGTACTTC. This sequence encodes CASSPGTGVRYEQYF.